The 17 T cell receptor beta chains below were found in one sample sequenced in a study of T cells of healthy individuals. In TCRdb, the 5' RACE reads were re-called with MiXCR into one record per CDR3 protein. Seen here are about 63,000 distinct CDR3 sequences, roughly 16% observed once, and the top ten hold approximately 4.8%. These receptors originate from a human donor in good health.

The V gene is TRBV28, the J gene TRBJ2-7, with D hard to call. Germline assignment: CDR1 MDHEN and CDR2 SYDVKM. V was trimmed by 6 bases and J by 2 bases, leaving 11 bases between them. This CDR3 is built from 13 residues. The CDR3 here is CASRTRTPYEQYF. In DNA form, the CDR3 reads TGTGCCAGCAGGACCAGGACGCCCTACGAGCAGTACTTC.

This chain uses TRBV2 with TRBJ2-5, with D hard to call. The V end was cut by 0 bases, the J end by 2 bases, with 13 bases between. Germline CDR1 reads SNHLY; CDR2 reads FYNNEI. The length of the CDR3 is 16 residues. CDR3 coding DNA: TGTGCCAGCAGTGAAGCAAGGGAACGTACTCAAGAGACCCAGTACTTC. Amino acid sequence: CASSEARERTQETQYF.

The gene calls are TRBV7-9 and TRBJ1-1; D unclear. The CDR3 is 16 residues long. V shed 3 bases and J shed 10 bases, with 24 bases lying between them. In germline, CDR1 is SEHNR, CDR2 FQNEAQ (reference sequence). CDR3 bases: TGTGCCAGCAGCTTGCCCCGGGCCACCTCTTTCGGTGGAGCTTTCTTT. Translation: CASSLPRATSFGGAFF.

This clonotype was recorded at least ten times. The chain links TRBV3-1 to TRBJ2-7, with 9 nucleotides matching TRBD2. J gave up 4 bases and V 0 bases, and 4 bases lay outside the gene matches. The CDR3 totals 15 residues. Looked up from germline, CDR1 is LGHDT and CDR2 is YNNKEL (reference sequence). CDR3 amino acids: CASSQDASGIYEQYF. CDR3 DNA: TGTGCCAGCAGCCAAGACGCTAGCGGGATTTACGAGCAGTACTTC.

This clonotype was detected many times. The chain carries TRBV7-2 and TRBJ2-1; TRBD2 matches 10 bases. Germline trimming cut 3 bases from V and 10 bases from J; bases unmatched to any gene: 9. The germline gives CDR1 SGHTA, CDR2 FQGNSA. This CDR3 region has 15 residues. CDR3 DNA: TGTGCCAGCAGCTTCGCTAGCGGGAGAGATGAGGAGCAGTTCTTC. Translated: CASSFASGRDEEQFF.

Many counts were recorded for this clonotype. The chain recombines TRBV5-1 with TRBJ1-1, with D perhaps TRBD1 (5 bases). Germline V gene data show CDR1 as SGHRS and CDR2 as YFSETQ. V dropped 5 bases and J dropped 6 bases, with 17 bases sitting between them. The CDR3 totals 14 residues. The CDR3 sequence is CASSWDPGRAEAFF. The CDR3 DNA reads TGCGCCAGCAGTTGGGACCCCGGTAGGGCTGAAGCTTTCTTT.

The chain has TRBV7-2 and TRBJ2-3; a weak D match, TRBD2 (6 bases). CDR1 and CDR2 from the germline V gene are SGHTA and FQGNSA. Deletions cut 5 bases from V and 2 bases from J, with 20 bases between. The CDR3 totals 17 residues. The CDR3 loop reads CASSLLHRGDLTDTQYF. The DNA for the CDR3 is TGTGCCAGCAGCCTCCTGCATCGCGGGGACCTCACAGATACGCAGTATTTT.

This clonotype was seen at least ten times. The V gene is TRBV28, the J gene TRBJ1-5, with D maybe TRBD1 (5 bases). Germline-derived CDR1 and CDR2 are MDHEN and SYDVKM. With 2 bases removed from V and 4 bases from J, the gap between germline ends came to 15 bases. The CDR3 length is 16 residues. For the CDR3, the DNA is TGTGCCAGCAGTTTAATATTGGGACGGATTAATCAGCCCCAGCATTTT. This translates into CASSLILGRINQPQHF.

The chain combines TRBV7-9 with TRBJ2-3; D is uncertain. CDR3 length: 15 amino acids. The ends were cut back, 4 bases at V and 1 base at J, with 12 bases in the middle. Germline values: CDR1 SEHNR, CDR2 FQNEAQ (reference sequence). The CDR3 loop is CASSSIGLGTDTQYF. Here the CDR3 DNA reads TGTGCCAGCAGCTCAATTGGGCTTGGCACAGATACGCAGTATTTT.

This clonotype has at least ten counts. The CDR3 protein is CASRVNRGNTEAFF. In DNA, the CDR3 is TGTGCCAGCAGGGTCAACAGGGGGAACACTGAAGCTTTCTTT. The chain links TRBV12-3 or TRBV12-4 to TRBJ1-1; 7 bases fit TRBD1. Unmatched junction bases numbered 5, after V lost 6 bases and J lost 1 base. CDR3 length: 14 residues.

J is TRBJ2-1 and V is TRBV6-2 or TRBV6-3, with unresolved D. Trimming shortened V by 6 bases and J by 3 bases, and 12 bases separated the two germline ends. The CDR3 has 14 amino acids. The germline gives CDR1 MNHEY, CDR2 SVGEGT. The CDR3 spells CASSDRHDYNEQFF. The DNA of the CDR3 is TGTGCCAGCAGCGACCGACACGACTACAATGAGCAGTTCTTC.

In its sample, this clonotype was seen many times. The chain uses TRBV7-9 and TRBJ1-3; tentative D call: TRBD1 (5 bases). From germline, CDR1 is SEHNR and CDR2 FQNEAQ (reference sequence). This CDR3 region has 14 residues. V dropped 5 bases and J dropped 2 bases, with 10 bases sitting between them. The CDR3 DNA follows: TGTGCCAGCAGCCCCCCGGGGCCTGGAAACACCATATATTTT. Amino acids: CASSPPGPGNTIYF.

This clonotype appeared many times. This chain connects TRBV2 to TRBJ2-3; D uncertain. Between the trimmed V and J ends, which lost 5 bases and 0 bases, there was a span of 3 bases. This CDR3 region has 12 residues. CDR1 and CDR2 (germline): SNHLY, FYNNEI. This CDR3 is CASSYSTDTQYF. The DNA for the CDR3 is TGTGCCAGCAGTTACAGCACAGATACGCAGTATTTT.

This clonotype was detected many times. The CDR3 is CAISRSSSYNEQFF. Written as DNA, the CDR3 is TGTGCCATCAGTAGGTCTAGCTCCTACAATGAGCAGTTCTTC. The chain joins TRBV10-3 to TRBJ2-1; D uncertain. CDR1 and CDR2 from the germline V gene are ENHRY and SYGVKD. Trimming shortened V by 5 bases and J by 0 bases, and 8 bases separated the two germline ends. This CDR3 comprises 14 residues.

The chain joins TRBV20-1 to TRBJ1-2; weak D call: TRBD1 (5 bases). Per the germline V gene, CDR1 is DFQATT and CDR2 is SNEGSKA (reference sequence). The CDR3 runs 13 residues. Trimming took 2 bases from V and 4 from J, leaving 11 bases between them. CDR3 residues: CSARLEGSYGYTF. CDR3 DNA: TGCAGTGCTAGACTTGAGGGGTCCTATGGCTACACCTTC.

This clonotype was seen a few times. Written as DNA, the CDR3 is TGTGCCAGCAGTGACGACGGGTGGGGCGCGAATTCACCCCTCCACTTT. Amino acids: CASSDDGWGANSPLHF. The chain combines TRBV2 with TRBJ1-6, with D possibly being TRBD1 (5 bases). Between the trimmed V and J ends, which lost 3 bases and 7 bases, there was a span of 16 bases. This CDR3 region has 16 residues. Germline CDR1 reads SNHLY; CDR2 reads FYNNEI.

This chain uses TRBV7-3 with TRBJ2-1, with 11 bases lining up with TRBD1. There are 19 residues in the CDR3. J was trimmed by 6 bases and V by 5 bases; bases with no gene match: 18. CDR1 and CDR2 from the germline V gene are SGHTA and FQGTGA. In DNA, the CDR3 is TGTGCCAGCAGCCCTCGGGGGGGGCCTCGGACAGGGGGCGGCAATGAGCAGTTCTTC. Translation gives CASSPRGGPRTGGGNEQFF.